This paragraph covers one T cell receptor beta chain sequence. The sample comes from a study of blood T cell repertoires in COVID-19. Germline trimming cut 0 bases from V and 7 bases from J; bases unmatched to any gene: 11. The CDR3 sequence is 16 residues long. Germline values: CDR1 SGHTA, CDR2 FQGNSA. TCRdb's table, derived via immunoSEQ multiplex PCR, lists solely in-frame clones and lacks some. The sample lists fewer than 200,000 clones, around nine tenths occurring once. The clonotype comes from a woman of 80 years or more with COVID-19, enrolled during active disease. This chain uses TRBV7-2 with TRBJ2-7, with 8 bases aligning to TRBD1. The sequenced sample consisted of peripheral blood. This CDR3 reads CASSLAGQGAFQEQYF. DNA for the CDR3: TGTGCCAGCAGCTTAGCCGGGCAGGGGGCGTTTCAAGAGCAGTACTTC.